This T cell receptor beta chain was sequenced in a study of shared clonotypes between healthy human individuals. General observations from the study: Sampling used blood alone; tissue repertoires probably differ. Compared with memory subsets, naive subsets generally had larger estimated richness.

Template for every sorted-subset replicate PCR totaled roughly 200 ng DNA, around 32,000 T cell genomes. Libraries were prepared by immunoSEQ multiplex PCR; TCRdb keeps only in-frame clonotypes and omits some of them. This sample carries millions of clones, 90% to 95% of them seen once, and the ten largest clones take over 0.12%. This clone was counted once. Its cognate antigen is unknown. Losses at the gene ends were 1 base for V and 1 base for J; bases not matched to a gene: 7. The CDR3 extends over 16 amino acids. Per the germline V gene, CDR1 is SGHRS and CDR2 is YFSETQ. This clonotype was obtained from a man younger than 35 in good health. The specimen was naive CD4+ T cells sorted from blood. Indicated subset: CD45RA+ positively selected. The rearrangement joins TRBV5-1 to TRBJ1-1, with 7 bases fitting TRBD1. The DNA for the CDR3 is TGCGCCAGCAGCTTGTTTGGCGGGACAGCGAACACTGAAGCTTTCTTT. Encoded protein: CASSLFGGTANTEAFF.